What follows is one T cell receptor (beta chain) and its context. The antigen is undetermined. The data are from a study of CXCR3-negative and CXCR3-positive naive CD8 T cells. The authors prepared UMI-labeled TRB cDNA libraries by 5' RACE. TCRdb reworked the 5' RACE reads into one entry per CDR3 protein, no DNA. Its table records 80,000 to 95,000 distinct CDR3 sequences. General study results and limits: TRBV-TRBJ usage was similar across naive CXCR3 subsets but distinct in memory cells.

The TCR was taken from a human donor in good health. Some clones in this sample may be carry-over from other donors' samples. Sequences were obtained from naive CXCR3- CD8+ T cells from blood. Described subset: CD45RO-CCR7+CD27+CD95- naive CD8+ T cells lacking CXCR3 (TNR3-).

The chain's CDR3 is CSGQGRGGDEQFF. The chain combines TRBV29-1 with TRBJ2-1; TCRdb outputs TRBD1, but without DNA this stays unchecked. The germline CDR1 and CDR2 sequences are SQVTM and ANQGSEA. The CDR3 spans 13 residues.